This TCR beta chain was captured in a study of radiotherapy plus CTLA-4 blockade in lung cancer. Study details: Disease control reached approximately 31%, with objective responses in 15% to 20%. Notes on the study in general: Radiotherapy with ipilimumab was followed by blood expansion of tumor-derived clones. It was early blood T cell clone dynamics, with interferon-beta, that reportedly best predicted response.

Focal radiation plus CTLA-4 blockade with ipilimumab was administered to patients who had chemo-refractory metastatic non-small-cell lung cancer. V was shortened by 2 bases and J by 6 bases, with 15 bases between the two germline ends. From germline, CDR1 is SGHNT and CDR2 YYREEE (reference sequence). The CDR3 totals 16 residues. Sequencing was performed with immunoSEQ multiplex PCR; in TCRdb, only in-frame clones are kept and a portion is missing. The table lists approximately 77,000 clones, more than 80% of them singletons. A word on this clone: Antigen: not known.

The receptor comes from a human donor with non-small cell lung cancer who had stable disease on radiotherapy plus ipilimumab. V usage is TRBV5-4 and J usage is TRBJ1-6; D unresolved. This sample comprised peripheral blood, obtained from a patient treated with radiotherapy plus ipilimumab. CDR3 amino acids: CASSFDPQIPNSPLHF. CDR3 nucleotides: TGTGCCAGCAGCTTTGACCCACAGATACCTAATTCACCCCTCCACTTT. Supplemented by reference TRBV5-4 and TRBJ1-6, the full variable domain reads ETGVTQSPTHLIKTRGQQVTLRCSSQSGHNTVSWYQQALGQGPQFIFQYYREEENGRGNFPPRFSGLQFPNYSSELNVNALELDDSALYLCASSFDPQIPNSPLHFGNGTRLTVT.